The source of this T cell receptor beta chain is a study of blood T cell repertoires in COVID-19. Study overall: The United States, Italy and Spain supplied acute and convalescent COVID-19 samples. Sample material is recorded as cDNA or gDNA derived from T cells, B-cell-depleted T cells, or PBMCs.

The CDR3 runs 18 residues. After removal of 3 bases from V and 0 bases from J, the junction contained 8 bases not matched to a gene. Germline loops: CDR1 SGHRS, CDR2 YFSETQ. In the study's own analysis: The assay estimated nucleated cells by amplifying reference gene primers. Assay: immunoSEQ multiplex PCR; the TCRdb copy retains only in-frame clones and omits some. Clonal size and the V and J genes are those of that table, whereas D and trimming came from the DNA. The sample holds 250,000 to 300,000 clones, around 91% seen once. This chain joins TRBV5-1 and TRBJ2-1, with 11 bases that match TRBD2. This receptor was obtained from a woman aged 60 to 75 with acute or convalescent COVID-19. The source material was peripheral blood. This CDR3 is CASSWTLTSGVSYNEQFF. CDR3 nucleotides: TGCGCCAGCAGCTGGACCCTGACTAGCGGGGTCTCCTACAATGAGCAGTTCTTC.